Below, 21 T cell receptor beta chains from the same sample are listed, as sequenced in a study of cytomegalovirus exposure and HLA in healthy donors. The study ran its PCR with 60 Vbeta and 13 Jbeta primers. Using immunoSEQ multiplex PCR, the repertoire was profiled, and TCRdb retains in-frame clones only, with some absent. The sample has over 95,000 clones, just under 75% seen once. Sequenced material: PBMCs. The receptors derive from a human donor in good health.

A remark on this clone: An end of the junction differs from the germline gene, which may be a read error. The CDR3 protein is CSSSLWGQGENYGYTF. The CDR3 bases are TGTTCCAGCAGCTTGTGGGGCCAGGGTGAGAACTATGGCTACACCTTC. The chain employs TRBV7-9 and TRBJ1-2, with D tentatively TRBD1 (5 bases). From germline, CDR1 is SEHNR and CDR2 FQNEAQ (reference sequence). The length of the CDR3 is 16 residues.

The rearrangement joins TRBV4-2 to TRBJ2-1; 15 positions match TRBD2. This CDR3 comprises 17 residues. The germline CDR1 and CDR2 sequences are LGHNA and YNFKEQ. V lost 3 bases and J lost 7; bases outside the gene matches: 7. The CDR3 DNA sequence: TGTGCCAGCAGCCAGACAACCGGGACTAGCGGGGGGAATGAGCAGTTCTTC. Protein sequence: CASSQTTGTSGGNEQFF.

This CDR3 is CASSVGLMASSYNEQFF. The CDR3 DNA is TGTGCCAGCAGCGTAGGGTTGATGGCTAGCTCCTACAATGAGCAGTTCTTC. V gene TRBV9 combines with J gene TRBJ2-1; no clear D gene. Trimming cost V 0 bases and J 0 bases, with 13 bases left between them. Germline values: CDR1 SGDLS, CDR2 YYNGEE. This CDR3 has 17 residues.

V gene TRBV29-1 combines with J gene TRBJ2-7; D possibly corresponds to TRBD2 (5 bases). The CDR3 loop spans 16 amino acids. CDR1 and CDR2 from the germline V gene are SQVTM and ANQGSEA. V was pared by 7 bases and J by 7 bases, with 29 bases between. CDR3 sequence reads: CSARVSGNHEYREQYF. CDR3 nucleotides: TGCAGCGCACGCGTGTCGGGGAACCATGAATATCGGGAGCAGTACTTC.

This chain joins TRBV7-2 and TRBJ2-7; the D gene is possibly TRBD1 (6 bases). This CDR3 is built from 15 residues. The V and J ends lost 2 bases and 3 bases respectively, with 14 bases between them. Germline assignment: CDR1 SGHTA and CDR2 FQGNSA. The CDR3 region is CASSLQTTGFYEQYF. In DNA form, the CDR3 reads TGTGCCAGCAGCTTACAAACCACAGGGTTCTACGAGCAGTACTTC.

This sequence joins TRBV4-1 and TRBJ1-5, with unresolved D. The CDR3 is 15 residues long. CDR1 is MGHRA, CDR2 YSYEKL, per germline. Trimming pared 1 base from V and 4 bases from J, leaving 11 bases between. The CDR3: CASSQVEQSNQPQHF. Here the CDR3 DNA reads TGCGCCAGCAGCCAAGTTGAACAGTCGAATCAGCCCCAGCATTTT.

The DNA for the CDR3 is TGTGCCTGGAGTGCGGGACACACCACCGGGGAGCTGTTTTTT. It translates to CAWSAGHTTGELFF. The chain carries TRBV30 and TRBJ2-2, with D possibly matching TRBD1 (6 bases). Trimming removed 1 base from V and 4 bases from J, with 10 bases in between. Germline CDR1 is GTSNPN and CDR2 is SVGIG (reference sequence). The length of the CDR3 is 14 residues.

This sequence joins TRBV6-5 and TRBJ2-7; the match to TRBD1 covers 7 bases. The V and J ends lost 6 bases and 4 bases, in that order; junction bases with no gene match: 12. This CDR3 has 15 residues. Germline-derived CDR1 and CDR2 are MNHEY and SVGAGI. The CDR3 nucleotides are TGTGCCAGCAGAGTTACGTCAGGGGGTGGGTACGAGCAGTACTTC. Translation gives CASRVTSGGGYEQYF.

This clone was detected once. V is TRBV5-1 and J is TRBJ1-5; 11 bases are a match to TRBD1. The V and J ends lost 0 bases and 14 bases, in that order; junction bases with no gene match: 7. From germline, CDR1 is SGHRS and CDR2 YFSETQ. CDR3 length: 14 residues. CDR3 region: CASSLDGTGGSKHF. CDR3 DNA sequence: TGCGCCAGCAGCTTGGACGGGACAGGGGGTAGTAAGCATTTT.

The gene calls are TRBV9 and TRBJ2-5; D perhaps matches TRBD1 (5 bases). Germline-derived CDR1 and CDR2 are SGDLS and YYNGEE. There are 15 residues in the CDR3. Trimming cost V 3 bases and J 5 bases, with 17 bases left between them. CDR3 DNA: TGTGCCAGCAGCGCCGCGGACAACGGGTTGGAGACCCAGTACTTC. This gives the protein CASSAADNGLETQYF.

This chain links TRBV4-1 with TRBJ2-1, with 10 bases that match TRBD2. CDR3 length: 15 amino acids. Germline V lookup: CDR1 MGHRA, CDR2 YSYEKL. The J segment lost 8 bases and the V segment lost 1 base, leaving 5 bases of the junction unmatched. In DNA, the CDR3 is TGCGCCAGCAGCCAAGGGTTGCTAGCGGGGGATGAGCAGTTCTTC. As protein: CASSQGLLAGDEQFF.

The chain recombines TRBV5-6 with TRBJ2-7; no reliable D call. The germline V and J ends were trimmed by 0 bases and 2 bases, with 3 bases remaining between them. CDR3 length equals 12 residues. Per the germline V gene, CDR1 is SGHDT and CDR2 is YYEEEE. The CDR3 region is CASSLDTYEQYF. CDR3 sequence (DNA): TGTGCCAGCAGCTTGGACACCTACGAGCAGTACTTC.

The genes are TRBV27 and TRBJ1-4, with a possible D match to TRBD1 (6 bases). The V and J ends lost 1 base and 7 bases respectively, with 13 bases between them. Per the germline V gene, CDR1 is MNHEY and CDR2 is SMNVEV (reference sequence). The CDR3 totals 15 residues. The CDR3 bases are TGTGCCAGCAGTTTATTGGGACACAGTAGTGAAAAACTGTTTTTT. It codes for CASSLLGHSSEKLFF.

The gene calls are TRBV28 and TRBJ1-2, with D possibly being TRBD1 (5 bases). V was clipped by 6 bases and J by 3 bases, with 8 bases between them. CDR3 length equals 12 residues. The germline CDR1 and CDR2 sequences are MDHEN and SYDVKM. The CDR3 region is CASRTDHYGYTF. The DNA for the CDR3 is TGTGCCAGCAGGACAGATCACTATGGCTACACCTTC.

This chain connects TRBV28 to TRBJ2-3; 8 nucleotides agree with TRBD1. The V segment lost 3 bases and the J segment 7 bases; nucleotides outside the gene matches: 12. Germline-derived CDR1 and CDR2 are MDHEN and SYDVKM. This CDR3 contains 16 residues. The CDR3 region has the DNA TGTGCCAGCAGTTTCCACCGCGCAGGGGGCTACCATACGCAGTATTTT. The encoded protein is CASSFHRAGGYHTQYF.

This chain links TRBV4-1 with TRBJ1-5; unclear D gene. CDR1 is MGHRA and CDR2 is YSYEKL in the germline V gene. The CDR3 is made up of 14 amino acids. The V end lost 5 bases, the J end lost 1 base, and 9 bases lay between the germline ends. In DNA form, the CDR3 reads TGCGCCAGCAGCGTGGGCGGGAGCAATCAGCCCCAGCATTTT. It yields the protein CASSVGGSNQPQHF.

This clone was detected once. In DNA, the CDR3 is TGTGCCTGGAGTAGGCAGGGGGCGAACACCGGGGAGCTGTTTTTT. Translated, it gives CAWSRQGANTGELFF. The gene calls are TRBV30 and TRBJ2-2, with 7 bases identical to TRBD1. The germline V gene has CDR1 GTSNPN and CDR2 SVGIG (reference sequence). V lost 2 bases to trimming and J lost 0 bases; unmatched junction nucleotides: 3. This CDR3 spans 15 amino acids.

V and J are TRBV7-2 and TRBJ1-6; the D gene is possibly TRBD1 (6 bases). The CDR3 contains 15 residues. With 5 bases removed from V and 5 bases from J, the gap between germline ends came to 13 bases. Germline lookup yields CDR1 SGHTA and CDR2 FQGNSA. CDR3 nucleotides: TGTGCCAGCAGCCCTATGACAGGACATAATTCACCCCTCCACTTT. Encoded protein: CASSPMTGHNSPLHF. Together with reference TRBV7-2 and TRBJ1-6, the CDR3 gives the full variable domain: GAGVSQSPSNKVTEKGKDVELRCDPISGHTALYWYRQSLGQGLEFLIYFQGNSAPDKSGLPSDRFSAERTGGSVSTLTIQRTQQEDSAVYLCASSPMTGHNSPLHFGNGTRLTVT.

The rearrangement uses TRBV5-1 and TRBJ2-5; 10 bases map to TRBD2. Looked up from germline, CDR1 is SGHRS and CDR2 is YFSETQ. V was clipped by 3 bases and J by 2 bases; unmatched bases: 4. The CDR3 extends over 15 amino acids. This CDR3 reads CASSSSGGPQETQYF. The CDR3 DNA follows: TGCGCCAGCAGCTCTAGCGGGGGACCACAAGAGACCCAGTACTTC. Based on the CDR3 plus reference TRBV5-1 and TRBJ2-5, the full variable domain is KAGVTQTPRYLIKTRGQQVTLSCSPISGHRSVSWYQQTPGQGLQFLFEYFSETQRNKGNFPGRFSGRQFSNSRSEMNVSTLELGDSALYLCASSSSGGPQETQYFGPGTRLLVL.

The rearrangement joins TRBV15 to TRBJ1-3; TRBD1 agrees at 9 bases. Germline V gene data show CDR1 as LNHNV and CDR2 as YYDKDF (reference sequence). CDR3 length equals 15 residues. V dropped 5 bases and J dropped 0; count of bases not matched to a gene: 2. The CDR3, as DNA: TGTGCCACCAGCGCGGGACAGGGCTCTGGAAACACCATATATTTT. Translated: CATSAGQGSGNTIYF.

CDR3 coding DNA: TGTGCCAGCAGTTACTCGCGGGGGGGCCTGGAGACCCAGTACTTC. Its protein product is CASSYSRGGLETQYF. The chain is built from TRBV6-5 and TRBJ2-5, with 9 bases that match TRBD2. Losses at the gene ends were 0 bases for V and 5 bases for J; bases not matched to a gene: 4. Germline CDR1 MNHEY, CDR2 SVGAGI. CDR3 length equals 15 residues.